These 26 T cell receptor beta chains were all obtained from the same sample, sequenced in a study of T-cell memory formation after mild COVID-19 (dated by TCRdb to about 2021). The library was generated by 5' RACE. The instrument was an Illumina NovaSeq 6000. TCRdb applied fastp at Q25 and MiXCR to the public reads, then kept only in-frame beta chains. Identical CDR3 protein sequences are pooled into one entry, listed with their most common genes and DNA. Across this sample there are roughly 150,000 distinct CDR3 sequences, with around 15% seen only once. The ten top clones hold less than 30% of the sample. Sequencing was done on a sample of PBMCs or a T cell subset sorted from them (not recorded which). The receptors here all came from an adult woman who had mild COVID-19 (a few samples of this study predate the infection). The sample titles of this study are shuffled in the database, so cell type and time point are left out; the donor was told from shared clones.

The rearrangement links TRBV5-5 to TRBJ1-4, with D unclear. V lost 4 bases, J lost 0 bases, and 16 bases lay in between. CDR3 length: 17 amino acids. Germline CDR1 reads SGHKS; CDR2 reads YYEKEE (reference sequence). The CDR3: CASSQDLNSATNEKLFF. CDR3 bases: TGTGCCAGCAGCCAAGACCTAAACTCTGCAACTAATGAAAAACTGTTTTTT.

This clonotype showed up just a few times. J is TRBJ2-1 and V is TRBV3-1; D is possibly TRBD2 (5 bases). The germline V gene encodes CDR1 LGHDT and CDR2 YNNKEL (reference sequence). This CDR3 has 16 residues. The V gene lost 4 bases and the J gene lost 8 bases, with 21 bases spanning the gap. CDR3 bases: TGTGCCAGCAGCCCGGGCCGGGGAAGGAGGAGCGATGAGCAGTTCTTC. It yields the protein CASSPGRGRRSDEQFF.

This clonotype was recorded many times. The chain uses TRBV7-9 and TRBJ2-1; possibly TRBD2 for D (7 bases). This CDR3 has 15 residues. V lost 5 bases and J lost 1, with 12 bases in between. Germline-derived CDR1 and CDR2 are SEHNR and FQNEAQ (reference sequence). The CDR3 coding sequence is TGTGCCAGCAGCCTAGGGAGGGGGTCCTACAATGAGCAGTTCTTC. Protein: CASSLGRGSYNEQFF.

The rearrangement links TRBV5-6 to TRBJ2-7; 8 positions match TRBD1. Per the germline V gene, CDR1 is SGHDT and CDR2 is YYEEEE. This CDR3 is built from 15 residues. After removal of 1 base from V and 3 bases from J, the junction contained 6 bases not matched to a gene. The CDR3 is CASSLTGGSVYEQYF. In DNA form, the CDR3 reads TGTGCCAGCAGCTTGACAGGGGGATCGGTCTACGAGCAGTACTTC.

J is TRBJ1-1 and V is TRBV6-2 or TRBV6-3; D is undetermined. This CDR3 has 13 residues. Trimming cost V 0 bases and J 4 bases, with 6 bases left between them. Germline V gene data show CDR1 as MNHEY and CDR2 as SVGEGT. CDR3 nucleotide sequence: TGTGCCAGCAGTTACTCCCAGGTCACTGAAGCTTTCTTT. It yields the protein CASSYSQVTEAFF.

The chain combines TRBV11-2 with TRBJ2-7, with 8 bases that match TRBD1. The germline V gene encodes CDR1 SGHAT and CDR2 FQNNGV. CDR3 length: 13 residues. V lost 6 bases and J lost 5; bases outside the gene matches: 6. The CDR3 spells CASSRSGGNEQYF. CDR3 bases: TGTGCCAGCAGTCGATCAGGGGGCAACGAGCAGTACTTC.

The chain links TRBV7-3 to TRBJ2-7; perhaps TRBD1 as D (6 bases). Germline CDR1 is SGHTA and CDR2 is FQGTGA. V lost 2 bases and J lost 0, with 8 bases in between. This CDR3 region has 14 residues. The CDR3 is CASSLGRGSYEQYF. The CDR3 DNA is TGTGCCAGCAGCTTAGGCAGGGGCTCCTACGAGCAGTACTTC.

The rearrangement links TRBV4-3 to TRBJ2-7; 10 bases are shared with TRBD2. The CDR3 length is 15 residues. The germline V gene has CDR1 LGHNA and CDR2 YSLEER. V lost 2 bases to trimming and J lost 1 base; unmatched junction nucleotides: 2. The CDR3 coding sequence is TGCGCCAGCAGCCAACTAGCGGGAGTTTCCTACGAGCAGTACTTC. Amino acid sequence: CASSQLAGVSYEQYF.

This clonotype appeared a single time. This chain joins TRBV6-6 and TRBJ1-3, with no clear D. Germline CDR1 reads MNHNY; CDR2 reads SVGAGI (reference sequence). The length of the CDR3 is 16 residues. The germline V and J ends were trimmed by 5 bases and 3 bases, with 17 bases remaining between them. The CDR3 DNA sequence: TGTGCCAGCAGTCGGCAGGATACGATAGGTGGAAACACCATATATTTT. Its protein product is CASSRQDTIGGNTIYF.

This chain uses TRBV5-1 with TRBJ1-1, with D unresolved. CDR3 length: 12 residues. Germline V CDR1 and CDR2: SGHRS, YFSETQ. Trimming left V 5 bases short and J 1 base short, with 6 bases between. Here the CDR3 DNA reads TGCGCCAGCAGGGTCTCGAACACTGAAGCTTTCTTT. This codes for CASRVSNTEAFF.

This clonotype appeared a few times. This chain joins TRBV5-1 and TRBJ2-2; D not resolved. The CDR3 contains 16 residues. Germline lookup yields CDR1 SGHRS and CDR2 YFSETQ. The ends were cut back, 3 bases at V and 0 bases at J, with 12 bases in the middle. The CDR3 sequence: CASSWVGPANTGELFF. CDR3 DNA sequence: TGCGCCAGCAGCTGGGTAGGGCCCGCGAACACCGGGGAGCTGTTTTTT.

This clonotype occurred a few times. The V call is TRBV24-1, the J call TRBJ1-1; D is unclear. CDR3 length: 17 amino acids. Trimming removed 3 bases at V and 4 bases at J, with 20 bases between. Germline V gene lookup returns CDR1 KGHDR and CDR2 SFDVKD. CDR3 DNA sequence: TGTGCCACCAGTGATGGTCCTGTCGGGTCCGGTATCACTGAAGCTTTCTTT. Its protein is CATSDGPVGSGITEAFF.

This chain connects TRBV5-1 to TRBJ1-1; D may be TRBD1 (5 bases). Per the germline V gene, CDR1 is SGHRS and CDR2 is YFSETQ. This CDR3 has 13 amino acids. V lost 6 bases and J 4 bases, leaving 13 bases between the germline ends. The DNA for the CDR3 is TGCGCCAGCAACCCGGGGGGGGTCACTGAAGCTTTCTTT. This translates into CASNPGGVTEAFF. The variable domain in full, completed from reference TRBV5-1 and TRBJ1-1, reads KAGVTQTPRYLIKTRGQQVTLSCSPISGHRSVSWYQQTPGQGLQFLFEYFSETQRNKGNFPGRFSGRQFSNSRSEMNVSTLELGDSALYLCASNPGGVTEAFFGQGTRLTVV.

This clonotype was detected a few times. The V and J genes are TRBV6-1 and TRBJ2-1, with TRBD2 identical over 10 bases. Germline CDR1 is MNHNS and CDR2 is SASEGT. The CDR3 is 13 amino acids. V lost 5 bases, J lost 9 bases, and 4 bases stayed unmatched. CDR3 nucleotide sequence: TGTGCCAGCAGTAGCGGGGGGGCGGTTGAGCAGTTCTTC. Amino acid sequence: CASSSGGAVEQFF.

J is TRBJ2-7 and V is TRBV19; the D gene is possibly TRBD1 (5 bases). The CDR3 is 14 residues long. The germline V gene has CDR1 LNHDA and CDR2 SQIVND (reference sequence). The V gene lost 8 bases and the J gene lost 2 bases, with 16 bases spanning the gap. CDR3 region: CASGSGLGAYEQYF. CDR3 DNA sequence: TGTGCCAGTGGGTCCGGTTTAGGGGCCTACGAGCAGTACTTC.

This clonotype was counted a few times. This rearrangement joins TRBV25-1 to TRBJ2-1; D is unclear. Germline loops: CDR1 MGHDK, CDR2 SYGVNS. CDR3 length: 12 amino acids. V was shortened by 3 bases and J by 10 bases, with 10 bases between the two germline ends. Here the CDR3 DNA reads TGTGCCAGCAGTGACGCCTCTGGGGAGCAGTTCTTC. Residues: CASSDASGEQFF.

The genes are TRBV6-2 or TRBV6-3 and TRBJ2-1, with 9 bases that match TRBD1. This CDR3 contains 16 residues. The germline V gene encodes CDR1 MNHEY and CDR2 SVGEGT. The ends lost 6 bases at V and 1 base at J; junction bases unmatched: 7. For the CDR3, the DNA is TGTGCCAGCAGCATCTCCGGGACAGGGTCCTACAATGAGCAGTTCTTC. Its translation: CASSISGTGSYNEQFF.

V usage is TRBV6-5 and J usage is TRBJ2-6, with TRBD1 as a possible D gene (6 bases). This CDR3 has 15 amino acids. The germline V and J ends were trimmed by 6 bases and 4 bases, with 13 bases remaining between them. CDR1 is MNHEY, CDR2 SVGAGI, per germline. As DNA, the CDR3 is TGTGCCAGCAGGCTACAGGGTAGCGGGGCCAACGTCCTGACTTTC. Protein sequence: CASRLQGSGANVLTF.

The genes are TRBV5-1 and TRBJ2-1; no firm D call. The CDR3 has 14 amino acids. In germline, CDR1 is SGHRS, CDR2 YFSETQ. Trimming took 2 bases from V and 1 from J, leaving 7 bases between them. Here the CDR3 reads CASSFRPSYNEQFF. The CDR3 bases are TGCGCCAGCAGCTTCCGGCCATCCTACAATGAGCAGTTCTTC.

This clonotype showed up many times. The chain recombines TRBV7-8 with TRBJ2-1; 8 bases are shared with TRBD2. The germline CDR1 and CDR2 sequences are SGHVS and FQNEAQ. This CDR3 region has 14 residues. Unmatched junction bases numbered 8, after V lost 5 bases and J lost 8 bases. The CDR3 bases are TGTGCCAGCAGCCACGGACTAGCAAATGATGAGCAGTTCTTC. Its protein is CASSHGLANDEQFF.

The DNA of the CDR3 is TGCGCCAGCAGCCAAGGGGGTTTGGCTGAAGCTTTCTTT. It is translated as CASSQGGLAEAFF. This rearrangement joins TRBV4-1 to TRBJ1-1; no clear D gene. The germline V and J ends were trimmed by 1 base and 6 bases, with 9 bases remaining between them. CDR3 length: 13 residues. Germline V gene sequence: CDR1 MGHRA, CDR2 YSYEKL.

This chain joins TRBV6-5 and TRBJ1-2; tentatively, D is TRBD1 (5 bases). CDR3 size: 15 residues. V was trimmed by 6 bases and J by 6 bases, leaving 20 bases between them. CDR1 MNHEY and CDR2 SVGAGI come from the germline V gene. The DNA of the CDR3 is TGTGCCAGCAGCCTATACACCGGGACCCATAATGGCTACACCTTC. Translating it yields CASSLYTGTHNGYTF.

J is TRBJ2-2 and V is TRBV24-1; 8 nucleotides agree with TRBD1. V shed 4 bases and J 7 bases; nucleotides not matched to a gene: 7. The CDR3 totals 15 residues. Germline V gene data show CDR1 as KGHDR and CDR2 as SFDVKD. This CDR3 is CATSEQTGESGELFF. In DNA, the CDR3 is TGTGCCACCAGTGAGCAGACAGGGGAAAGCGGGGAGCTGTTTTTT.

At least ten counts were recorded for this clonotype. The chain uses TRBV6-5 and TRBJ1-1, with D perhaps TRBD1 (6 bases). Germline V lookup: CDR1 MNHEY, CDR2 SVGAGI. CDR3 length equals 14 residues. The V end lost 0 bases, the J end lost 7 bases, and 12 bases lay between the germline ends. The chain's CDR3 is CASSYSNRVGEAFF. In DNA, the CDR3 is TGTGCCAGCAGTTACTCGAACAGGGTTGGTGAAGCTTTCTTT.

The chain carries TRBV10-3 and TRBJ2-7, with 8 bases lining up with TRBD2. The germline CDR1 and CDR2 sequences are ENHRY and SYGVKD. V lost 4 bases to trimming and J lost 0 bases; unmatched junction nucleotides: 8. This CDR3 is built from 16 residues. The CDR3 loop is CAISVRGEESSYEQYF. The CDR3 nucleotides read TGTGCCATCAGTGTGCGGGGGGAAGAGTCCTCCTACGAGCAGTACTTC.

This chain links TRBV4-1 with TRBJ1-2; D not certain. Germline V gene sequence: CDR1 MGHRA, CDR2 YSYEKL. The CDR3 has 15 residues. V dropped 0 bases and J dropped 0 bases, with 8 bases sitting between them. CDR3 sequence (DNA): TGCGCCAGCAGCCAAGAGTCCCAGGCTAACTATGGCTACACCTTC. This gives the protein CASSQESQANYGYTF.